This T cell receptor beta chain was profiled in a study of T cells in Graves' hyperthyroidism and ophthalmopathy (dated by TCRdb to between 2019 and 2020). At the level of the whole study: Peripheral blood was collected at initial diagnosis, before any treatment. To identify TCR V-J signatures that set the groups apart, the researchers used a discovery cohort of 100 or so patients, made up of roughly 45 with Graves' ophthalmopathy and approximately 57 with stable Graves' hyperthyroidism. Prospective prediction of ophthalmopathy was tested in an independent validation cohort of approximately 19 hyperthyroidism patients and around 16 patients who later progressed to ophthalmopathy. For training and testing, the 100 or so patients in the discovery cohort were randomly divided in a 7:3 ratio. In six Graves' hyperthyroidism patients, the study also compared T-cell repertoires from thyroid tissue with T-cell repertoires from blood. Following sampling, methimazole starting at 30 mg daily was given to hyperthyroidism patients, and high-dose intravenous methylprednisolone was given to ophthalmopathy patients. The paper reports TCR Vbeta CDR3 sequencing of roughly 140 peripheral blood samples: some 44 ophthalmopathy, roughly 74 hyperthyroidism and around 17 progressor patients.

In the ophthalmopathy patients, disease was moderately to severely active, with a Clinical Activity Score of 3 or more, a NOSPECS grade of 4 or more, and a duration of less than 3 months. Any patient with an uncontrolled infection, another autoimmune disease, pregnancy or lactation was excluded. Clinical symptoms, serum thyroxine and TRAb, thyroid ultrasound, and orbital computed tomography formed the basis for the diagnoses. PBMCs were isolated from 10 ml of fresh peripheral blood by Ficoll-Paque density gradient centrifugation. Total RNA was extracted with Trizol reagent, and quality was checked on an Agilent 2100 Bioanalyzer. TCR beta CDR3 regions were amplified from RNA transcripts. A first-round RT-PCR of the TCR CDR3 used the HTBI primer set with the Qiagen OneStep RT-PCR kit. Libraries were constructed in a second round of multiplex PCR, after which size selection and purification were carried out. Sequencing of the libraries was done on an Illumina HiSeq2000 using paired-end 100 bp reads. The authors' pipeline ran thus. SOAPnuke was used to process the raw data, with reads discarded if the reads contained adapters or uncalled bases, had a mean Phred below 15, or lacked an exact constant-primer or identifier match. COPE v1.2.5 was used to merge the high-quality paired reads, and each unique nucleotide sequence was defined as a clonotype. MiTCR v1.1 was used to align clonotypes to the IMGT TRBV, TRBD and TRBJ reference segments. The analysis included only V-J combinations with a frequency above 0.0001, which together covered 99% to 99.2% of the repertoires. The TCS score was defined as F50 (clonal expansion) divided by E x V (chaos), with BLOSUM62-based TCRdist calculated between CDR3 peptides within each V-J. Welch's t-statistics and random forest reduced 514 V-J features to 13, which were used in a naive Bayes classifier (R e1071). TCRdb took the public reads, trimmed them with fastp at Q25, ran MiXCR for clone calling and kept in-frame beta chains. CDR3 protein duplicates are merged, each entry listing the most common genes and DNA. Clone size and V and J calls follow TCRdb, not the original study. This sample has 450,000 to 650,000 distinct CDR3 sequences in its table, and more than 13% of those were observed once. Less than 9% of the sample is in the top ten clones.

Beyond this particular receptor, the publication reports: During validation, the model predicted progression to ophthalmopathy a median of around 6 months ahead of onset, with just under 71% sensitivity and 72% to 80% specificity. Most expanded thyroid clonotypes (frequency above 0.001) were also detected in blood, a finding suggesting that blood repertoires may reflect thyroid immune responses. No statistical method was used to set the sample size in advance, and investigators knew the group allocation. Ophthalmopathy was separated from stable hyperthyroidism by a 13 V-J signature model, with over 85% sensitivity and roughly 84% specificity obtained in cross-validation and 80%/75% obtained in testing.

This clonotype has at least ten counts. Its binding antigen is unknown. Qualities for individual bases were not recorded, and no much larger clone is one base off. Based on the germline V gene, the CDR1 and CDR2 sequences are SGHAT and FQNNGV. There are 16 amino acids in the CDR3, from cysteine to phenylalanine inclusive. Of all the DNA, just the CDR3 is kept, 48 bases in frame from base 1. V gives up 5 bases and J gives up 5 bases, and the segment between their germline ends measures 19 bases. The sequenced material came from blood. The V gene is TRBV11-2 and the J gene is TRBJ2-1; TRBD2 might be the D gene, on 6 matching bases. This sequence was found in a woman under 30 with Graves' ophthalmopathy. The nucleotides read TGTGCCAGCAGCCCCGGGACTCTTATTCGCGACAATGAGCAGTTCTTC. Its protein product is CASSPGTLIRDNEQFF.